This T cell receptor beta chain stems from a study of glioma-infiltrating T cells. Using RNA template, CDR3s of TCR alpha and beta were amplified with iRepertoire arm-PCR. TCRdb used MiXCR to reprocess the multiplex PCR reads, holding one entry per CDR3 protein. The repertoire holds about 110,000 distinct CDR3 sequences, with 25% to 30% as singletons. The CDR3 totals 16 residues. Deletions cut 2 bases from V and 1 base from J, with 13 bases between. Germline CDR1 MNHNY, CDR2 SVGAGI (reference sequence). The clonotype comes from a human donor with low-grade glioma or glioblastoma, undergoing nonglioma brain surgery, or in good health (not recorded which). The chain employs TRBV6-6 and TRBJ2-3; possibly TRBD2 for D (6 bases). The sample was glioma tissue, nonneoplastic brain tissue, or PBMCs (not recorded which). The DNA for the CDR3 is TGTGCCAGCAGTTACATCGGCAGGGAGGGCACAGATACGCAGTATTTT. Protein: CASSYIGREGTDTQYF.